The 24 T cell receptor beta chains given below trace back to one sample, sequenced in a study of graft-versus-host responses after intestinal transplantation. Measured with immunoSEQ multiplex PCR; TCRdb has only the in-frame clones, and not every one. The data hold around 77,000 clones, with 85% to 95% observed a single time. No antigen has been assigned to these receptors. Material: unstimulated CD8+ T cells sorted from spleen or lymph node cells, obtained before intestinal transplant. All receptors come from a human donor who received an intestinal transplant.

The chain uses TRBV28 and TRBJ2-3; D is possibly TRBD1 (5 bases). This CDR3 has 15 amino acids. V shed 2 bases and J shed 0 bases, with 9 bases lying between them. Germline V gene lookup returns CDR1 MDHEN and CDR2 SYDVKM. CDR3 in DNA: TGTGCCAGCAGTTTAGGGGCAACGAGCACAGATACGCAGTATTTT. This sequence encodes CASSLGATSTDTQYF.

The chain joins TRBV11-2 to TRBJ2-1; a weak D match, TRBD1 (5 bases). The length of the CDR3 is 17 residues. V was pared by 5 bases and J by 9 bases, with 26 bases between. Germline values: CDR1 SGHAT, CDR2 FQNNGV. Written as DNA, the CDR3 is TGTGCCAGCAGCCCCACCTCTTCCGGGTGGGGCCTTAGTGAGCAGTTCTTC. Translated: CASSPTSSGWGLSEQFF.

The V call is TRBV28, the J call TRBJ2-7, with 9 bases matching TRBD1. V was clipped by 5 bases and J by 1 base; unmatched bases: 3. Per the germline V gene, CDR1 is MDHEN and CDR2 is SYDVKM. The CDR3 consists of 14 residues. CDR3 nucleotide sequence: TGTGCCAGCAGTCCCGGGACAGGGTCCTACGAGCAGTACTTC. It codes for CASSPGTGSYEQYF.

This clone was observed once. The CDR3 sequence: CASSQRRDRGEDYEQYF. The CDR3 DNA is TGCGCCAGCAGCCAACGAAGGGACAGGGGGGAAGACTACGAGCAGTACTTC. V is TRBV4-1 and J is TRBJ2-5; 11 nucleotides align to TRBD1. The J call is uncertain, as TRBJ2-7 better fits the DNA end. The length of the CDR3 is 17 residues. Germline assignment: CDR1 MGHRA and CDR2 YSYEKL.

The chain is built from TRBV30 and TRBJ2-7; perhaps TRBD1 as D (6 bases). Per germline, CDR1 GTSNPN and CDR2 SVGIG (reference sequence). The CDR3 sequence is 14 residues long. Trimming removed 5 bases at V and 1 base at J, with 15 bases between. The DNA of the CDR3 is TGTGCCTGGGGGGGCCTTAGGGTATCCTACGAGCAGTACTTC. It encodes CAWGGLRVSYEQYF.

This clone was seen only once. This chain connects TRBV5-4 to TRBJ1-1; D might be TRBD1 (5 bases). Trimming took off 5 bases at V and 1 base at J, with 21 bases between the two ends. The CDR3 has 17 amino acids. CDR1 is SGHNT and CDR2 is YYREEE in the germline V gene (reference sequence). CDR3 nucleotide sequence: TGTGCCAGCAGTCTTGCCGGACAAGGCTCCTGGAACACTGAAGCTTTCTTT. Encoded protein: CASSLAGQGSWNTEAFF.

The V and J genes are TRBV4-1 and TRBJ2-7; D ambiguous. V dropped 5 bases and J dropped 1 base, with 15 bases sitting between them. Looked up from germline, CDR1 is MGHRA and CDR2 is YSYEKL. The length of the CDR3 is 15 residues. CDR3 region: CASSSKGTESYEQYF. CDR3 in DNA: TGCGCCAGCAGCTCGAAGGGCACCGAATCCTACGAGCAGTACTTC.

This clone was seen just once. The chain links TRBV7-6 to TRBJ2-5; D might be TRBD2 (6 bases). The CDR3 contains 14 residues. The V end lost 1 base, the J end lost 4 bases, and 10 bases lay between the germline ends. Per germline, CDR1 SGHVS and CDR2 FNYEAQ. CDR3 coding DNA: TGTGCCAGCAGCTTAGACGGGGGAGGAGAGACCCAGTACTTC. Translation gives CASSLDGGGETQYF.

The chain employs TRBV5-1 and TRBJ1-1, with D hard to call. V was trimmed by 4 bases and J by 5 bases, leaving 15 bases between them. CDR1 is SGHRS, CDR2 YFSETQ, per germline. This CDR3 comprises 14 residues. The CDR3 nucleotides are TGCGCCAGCAGCGTCGGGTTGCTATGGACTGAAGCTTTCTTT. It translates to CASSVGLLWTEAFF.

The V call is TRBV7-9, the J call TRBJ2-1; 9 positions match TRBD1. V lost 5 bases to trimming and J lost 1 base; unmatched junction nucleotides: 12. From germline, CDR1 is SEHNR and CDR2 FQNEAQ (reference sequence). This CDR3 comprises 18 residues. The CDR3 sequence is CASSPAGTGRASYNEQFF. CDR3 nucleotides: TGTGCCAGCAGCCCAGCCGGGACAGGGAGGGCTTCCTACAATGAGCAGTTCTTC. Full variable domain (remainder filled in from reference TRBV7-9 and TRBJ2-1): DTGVSQNPRHKITKRGQNVTFRCDPISEHNRLYWYRQTLGQGPEFLTYFQNEAQLEKSRLLSDRFSAERPKGSFSTLEIQRTEQGDSAMYLCASSPAGTGRASYNEQFFGPGTRLTVL.

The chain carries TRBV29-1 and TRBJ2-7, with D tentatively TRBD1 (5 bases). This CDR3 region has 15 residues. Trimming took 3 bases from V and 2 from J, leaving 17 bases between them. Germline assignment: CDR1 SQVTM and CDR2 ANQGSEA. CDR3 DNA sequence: TGCAGCGTTGAGAGCGTAAAGGGGTACCCCTACGAGCAGTACTTC. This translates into CSVESVKGYPYEQYF.

The CDR3 region has the DNA TGTGCCAGCAGTGAAAGTCCCGGACTAGCGGCAGATACGCAGTATTTT. It codes for CASSESPGLAADTQYF. The chain combines TRBV6-1 with TRBJ2-3; 10 bases map to TRBD2. J lost 4 bases, V lost 2 bases, and 6 bases had no gene match. CDR3 length: 16 residues. Germline CDR1 is MNHNS and CDR2 is SASEGT.

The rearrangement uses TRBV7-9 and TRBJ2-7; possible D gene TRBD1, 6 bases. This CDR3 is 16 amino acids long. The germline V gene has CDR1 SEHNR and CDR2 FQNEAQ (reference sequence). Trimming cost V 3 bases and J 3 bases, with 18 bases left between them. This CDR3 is CASSFIRDTGFYEQYF. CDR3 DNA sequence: TGTGCCAGCAGCTTCATCCGGGACACGGGATTCTACGAGCAGTACTTC. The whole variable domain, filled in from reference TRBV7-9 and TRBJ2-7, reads DTGVSQNPRHKITKRGQNVTFRCDPISEHNRLYWYRQTLGQGPEFLTYFQNEAQLEKSRLLSDRFSAERPKGSFSTLEIQRTEQGDSAMYLCASSFIRDTGFYEQYFGPGTRLTVT.

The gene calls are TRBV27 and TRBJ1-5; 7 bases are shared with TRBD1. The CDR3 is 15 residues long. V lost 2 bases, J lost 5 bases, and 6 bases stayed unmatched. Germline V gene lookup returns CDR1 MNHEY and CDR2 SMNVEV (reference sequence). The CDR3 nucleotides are TGTGCCAGCAGTTTAGGTAGGGGGCTACATCAGCCCCAGCATTTT. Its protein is CASSLGRGLHQPQHF.

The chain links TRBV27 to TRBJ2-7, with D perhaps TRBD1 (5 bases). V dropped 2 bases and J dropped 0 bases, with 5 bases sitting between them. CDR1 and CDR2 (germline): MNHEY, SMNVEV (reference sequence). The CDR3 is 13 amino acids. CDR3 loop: CASSLDSSYEQYF. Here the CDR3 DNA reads TGTGCCAGCAGTTTAGACAGCTCCTACGAGCAGTACTTC.

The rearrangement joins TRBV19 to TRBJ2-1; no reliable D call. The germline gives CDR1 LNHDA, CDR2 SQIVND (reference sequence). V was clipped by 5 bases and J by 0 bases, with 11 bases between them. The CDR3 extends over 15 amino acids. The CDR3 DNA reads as TGTGCCAGTAGTTTCCGGGCGAGCTCCTACAATGAGCAGTTCTTC. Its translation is CASSFRASSYNEQFF. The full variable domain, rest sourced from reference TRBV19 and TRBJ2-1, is DGGITQSPKYLFRKEGQNVTLSCEQNLNHDAMYWYRQDPGQGLRLIYYSQIVNDFQKGDIAEGYSVSREKKESFPLTVTSAQKNPTAFYLCASSFRASSYNEQFFGPGTRLTVL.

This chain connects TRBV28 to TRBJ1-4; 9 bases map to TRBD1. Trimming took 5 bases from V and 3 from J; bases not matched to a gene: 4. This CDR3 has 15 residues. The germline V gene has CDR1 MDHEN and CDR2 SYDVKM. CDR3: CASSARQGANEKLFF. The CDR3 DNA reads TGTGCCAGCAGTGCTAGACAGGGGGCTAATGAAAAACTGTTTTTT. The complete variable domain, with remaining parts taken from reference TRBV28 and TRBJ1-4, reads DVKVTQSSRYLVKRTGEKVFLECVQDMDHENMFWYRQDPGLGLRLIYFSYDVKMKEKGDIPEGYSVSREKKERFSLILESASTNQTSMYLCASSARQGANEKLFFGSGTQLSVL.

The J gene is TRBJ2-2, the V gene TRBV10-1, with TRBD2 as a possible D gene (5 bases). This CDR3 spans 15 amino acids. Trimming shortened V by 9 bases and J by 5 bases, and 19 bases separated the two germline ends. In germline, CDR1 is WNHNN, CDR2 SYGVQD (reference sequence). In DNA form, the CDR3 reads TGCGCCAGGATAGCGTATGGCAGCCAAACCGGGGAGCTGTTTTTT. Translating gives CARIAYGSQTGELFF.

DNA for the CDR3: TGCAGCTCTCCGGGGGCAGACCAAGAGACCCAGTACTTC. This translates into CSSPGADQETQYF. V and J are TRBV29-1 and TRBJ2-5, with D perhaps being TRBD1 or TRBD2 (6 bases each). Germline V gene sequence: CDR1 SQVTM, CDR2 ANQGSEA. The ends were cut back, 8 bases at V and 0 bases at J, with 13 bases in the middle. The CDR3 covers 13 residues.

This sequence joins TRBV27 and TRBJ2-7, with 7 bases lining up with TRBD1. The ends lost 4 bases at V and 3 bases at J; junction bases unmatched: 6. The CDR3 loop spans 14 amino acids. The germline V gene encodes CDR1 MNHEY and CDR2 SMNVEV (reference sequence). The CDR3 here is CASSSDRRYYEQYF. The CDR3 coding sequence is TGTGCCAGCAGTTCGGACAGGCGCTACTACGAGCAGTACTTC.

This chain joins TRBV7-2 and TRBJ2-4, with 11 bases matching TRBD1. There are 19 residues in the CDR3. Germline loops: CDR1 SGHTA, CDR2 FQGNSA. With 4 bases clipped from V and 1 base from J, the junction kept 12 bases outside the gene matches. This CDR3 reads CASSYAGQGAQVAKNIQYF. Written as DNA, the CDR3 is TGTGCCAGCAGCTACGCCGGACAGGGGGCGCAAGTGGCCAAAAACATTCAGTACTTC.

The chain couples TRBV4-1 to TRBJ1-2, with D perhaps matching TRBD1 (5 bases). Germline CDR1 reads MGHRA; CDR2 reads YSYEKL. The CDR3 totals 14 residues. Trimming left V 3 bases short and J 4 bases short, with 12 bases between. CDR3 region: CASSQGTLPYGYTF. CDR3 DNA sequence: TGCGCCAGCAGCCAGGGGACGCTTCCCTATGGCTACACCTTC.

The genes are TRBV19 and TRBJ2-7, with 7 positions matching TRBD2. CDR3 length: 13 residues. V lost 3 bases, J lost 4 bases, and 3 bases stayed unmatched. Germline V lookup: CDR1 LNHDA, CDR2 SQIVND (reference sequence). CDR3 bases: TGTGCCAGTAGTATCCCGGGAGGTTACGAGCAGTACTTC. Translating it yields CASSIPGGYEQYF.

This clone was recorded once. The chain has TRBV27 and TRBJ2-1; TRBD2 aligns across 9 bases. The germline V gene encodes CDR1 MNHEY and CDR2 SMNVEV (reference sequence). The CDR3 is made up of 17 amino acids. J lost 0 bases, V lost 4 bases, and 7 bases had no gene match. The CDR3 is CASSSISGRHSYNEQFF. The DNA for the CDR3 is TGTGCCAGCAGTTCAATTAGCGGGAGACACTCCTACAATGAGCAGTTCTTC.